This T cell receptor (beta chain) was recovered during a study of shared clonotypes between healthy human individuals. Positive CCR7 selection of CD45RO-negative cells yielded the naive CD8 cells, and terminally differentiated effector memory CD45RA+ cells were excluded. V was shortened by 0 bases and J by 6 bases, with 18 bases between the two germline ends. CDR1 SGHRS and CDR2 YFSETQ come from the germline V gene. The CDR3 consists of 17 residues. Evenly divided among several immunoSEQ plates was the genomic DNA of each subset. TCRdb's table, derived via immunoSEQ multiplex PCR, lists solely in-frame clones and lacks some. Of around 2,000,000 clones in the sample, over 85% were seen once.

This receptor was taken from a man younger than 35 in good health. The J gene is TRBJ1-4, the V gene TRBV5-1; tentatively, D is TRBD1 (5 bases). The specimen sequenced was naive CD8+ T cells sorted from blood. In nucleotides, the CDR3 is TGCGCCAGCAGCTTGGCAAGGGGAGGCGGCGGAGATGAAAAACTGTTTTTT. Its protein is CASSLARGGGGDEKLFF.